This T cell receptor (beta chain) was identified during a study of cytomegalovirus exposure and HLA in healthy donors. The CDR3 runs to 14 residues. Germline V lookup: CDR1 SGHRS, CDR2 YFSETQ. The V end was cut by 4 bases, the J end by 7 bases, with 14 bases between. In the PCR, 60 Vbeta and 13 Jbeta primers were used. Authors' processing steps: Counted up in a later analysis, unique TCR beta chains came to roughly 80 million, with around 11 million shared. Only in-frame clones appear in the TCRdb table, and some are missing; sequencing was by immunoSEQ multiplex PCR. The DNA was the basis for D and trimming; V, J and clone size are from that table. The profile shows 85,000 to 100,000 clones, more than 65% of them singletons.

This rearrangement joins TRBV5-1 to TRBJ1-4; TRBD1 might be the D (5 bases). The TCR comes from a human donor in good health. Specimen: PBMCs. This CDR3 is CASSQGTRGEKLFF. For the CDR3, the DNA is TGCGCCAGCAGCCAAGGGACTCGGGGTGAAAAACTGTTTTTT.